This T cell receptor beta chain was found in a study of CD8 T cells in Susac syndrome. General study points: Only a relatively small number of individuals were included in the TCR sequencing and HLA analysis.

Comment on this clonotype: Its specificity is unknown.

The CDR3 totals 17 residues. CDR1 is SGDLS and CDR2 is YYNGEE in the germline V gene. After removal of 0 bases from V and 7 bases from J, the junction contained 11 bases not matched to a gene. Random hexamers primed reverse transcription of 0.5 to 1 ug RNA. Multiplex PCR with immunoSEQ amplified the TCR beta CDR3 across 54 Vbeta and 13 Jbeta. TCRdb re-derived calls from the immunoSEQ multiplex PCR reads in MiXCR, one entry per CDR3 protein. The table lists some 150,000 distinct CDR3 sequences, 90% to 95% of them singletons. TEMRA cells were FACS-enriched, and CD8+ and CD4+ T cells were isolated negatively.

The clonotype was recovered from a human donor with multiple sclerosis. V is TRBV9 and J is TRBJ2-1; the match to TRBD1 covers 9 bases. The sequencing sample was made of CD8+ T cells from PBMCs. CDR3 DNA sequence: TGTGCCAGCAGCGTAGTGCAACGGACAGGGGATTTAAATGAGCAGTTCTTC. Translated: CASSVVQRTGDLNEQFF.